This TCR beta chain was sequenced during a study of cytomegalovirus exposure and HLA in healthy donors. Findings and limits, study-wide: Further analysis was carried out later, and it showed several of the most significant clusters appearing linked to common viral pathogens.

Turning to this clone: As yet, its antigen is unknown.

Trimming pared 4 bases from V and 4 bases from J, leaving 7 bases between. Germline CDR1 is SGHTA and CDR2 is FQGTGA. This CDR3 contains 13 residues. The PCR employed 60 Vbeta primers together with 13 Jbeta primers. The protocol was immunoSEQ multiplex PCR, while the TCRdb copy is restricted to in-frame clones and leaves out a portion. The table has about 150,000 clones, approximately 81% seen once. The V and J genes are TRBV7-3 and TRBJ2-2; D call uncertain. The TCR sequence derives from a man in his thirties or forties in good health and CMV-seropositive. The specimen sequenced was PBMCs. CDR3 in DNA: TGTGCCAGCAGCTCATACACCACCGGGGAGCTGTTTTTT. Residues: CASSSYTTGELFF.